This TCR beta chain was captured by sequencing in a study of blood T cell repertoires in COVID-19. For the study at large: Collection of acute and convalescent COVID-19 samples took place in the United States, Italy and Spain.

Methods used by the authors: Estimates of nucleated cell counts were drawn from the amplification of reference gene primers. Sequencing was performed with immunoSEQ multiplex PCR; in TCRdb, only in-frame clones are kept and a portion is missing. The V and J calls and clone size were taken over from that table, and D and trimming were inferred from the DNA. The repertoire holds 200,000 to 300,000 clones, with roughly 86% as singletons. This CDR3 is 15 amino acids long. Looked up from germline, CDR1 is SEHNR and CDR2 is FQNEAQ (reference sequence). J was trimmed by 8 bases and V by 1 base; bases with no gene match: 8.

This chain uses TRBV7-9 with TRBJ1-2, with 9 bases matching TRBD1. The sequence came from a woman between 25 and 40 years old who had recovered from COVID-19. The sample consisted of peripheral blood. The CDR3 region has the DNA TGTGCCAGCAGCTTAGTTACAGGGGGCTTGAAGGGCTACACCTTC. Residues: CASSLVTGGLKGYTF.